This TCR beta chain was observed in a study of cytomegalovirus exposure and HLA in healthy donors. Study results and limitations: Later analysis suggested most CMV-associated TCR beta chains were HLA-restricted. Later work found that TCR association rates differed between HLA loci; DRB1 had the most and HLA-C the fewest. In an earlier analysis, about 87% or about 30%: the productive usage of most TCR beta V segments.

V shed 7 bases and J shed 5 bases, with 17 bases lying between them. CDR1 and CDR2 from the germline V gene are MNHEY and SMNVEV (reference sequence). The CDR3 length is 14 residues. This clone has a single count. Its cognate antigen is unknown. PCR amplification relied on 60 Vbeta primers (plus 13 Jbeta primers). Measured with immunoSEQ multiplex PCR; TCRdb has only the in-frame clones, and not every one. The sample has some 85,000 clones; roughly four fifths are singletons. V usage is TRBV27 and J usage is TRBJ1-2; TRBD1 is a possible D gene (5 bases). The sample consisted of PBMCs. The TCR comes from a man aged 25 to 40 in good health and CMV-seronegative. The CDR3 nucleotides read TGTGCCAGCAAAGGTCAGGAACAGGCTTATGGCTACACCTTC. Protein product: CASKGQEQAYGYTF.